Listed here is a single T cell receptor (beta chain). The source of the sample is a study of cytomegalovirus exposure and HLA in healthy donors. Primers included in the PCR were 60 Vbeta and 13 Jbeta primers. The method was immunoSEQ multiplex PCR; TCRdb's version includes in-frame clones alone and lacks a portion of them. The sample carries about 110,000 clones, around three quarters recorded once. Germline CDR1 is MNHNS and CDR2 is SASEGT. This CDR3 spans 13 amino acids. Trimming left V 3 bases short and J 3 bases short, with 8 bases between. Sequencing was performed on PBMCs. This receptor was identified in a boy aged 5-17 years in good health and CMV-seronegative. The rearrangement links TRBV6-1 to TRBJ1-1; no definite D call. CDR3 amino acids: CASSEEPYTEAFF. CDR3 sequence (DNA): TGTGCCAGCAGTGAGGAGCCATACACTGAAGCTTTCTTT.